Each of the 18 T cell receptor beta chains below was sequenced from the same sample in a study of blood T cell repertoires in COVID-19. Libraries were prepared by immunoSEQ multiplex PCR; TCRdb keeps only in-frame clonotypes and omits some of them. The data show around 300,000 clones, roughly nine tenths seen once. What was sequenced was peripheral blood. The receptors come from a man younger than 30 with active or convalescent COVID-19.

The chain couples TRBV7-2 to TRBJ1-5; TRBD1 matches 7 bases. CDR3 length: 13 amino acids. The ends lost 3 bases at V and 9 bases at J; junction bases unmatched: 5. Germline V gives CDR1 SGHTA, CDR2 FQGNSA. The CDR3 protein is CASSLDRLRPQHF. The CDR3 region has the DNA TGTGCCAGCAGCTTGGACAGGCTTAGGCCCCAGCATTTT.

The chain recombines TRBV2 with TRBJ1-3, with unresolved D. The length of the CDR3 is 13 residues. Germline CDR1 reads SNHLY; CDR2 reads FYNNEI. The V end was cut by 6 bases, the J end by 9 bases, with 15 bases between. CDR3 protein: CASRKVGGLTIYF. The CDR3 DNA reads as TGTGCCAGCAGGAAGGTTGGTGGGCTCACCATATATTTT.

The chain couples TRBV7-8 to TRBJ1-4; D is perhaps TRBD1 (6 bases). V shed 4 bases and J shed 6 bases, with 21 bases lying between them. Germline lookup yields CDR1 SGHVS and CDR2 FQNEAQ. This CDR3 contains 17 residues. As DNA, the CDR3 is TGTGCCAGCAGCTCCATGGCGGGGGCGAGGATCGATGAAAAACTGTTTTTT. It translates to CASSSMAGARIDEKLFF.

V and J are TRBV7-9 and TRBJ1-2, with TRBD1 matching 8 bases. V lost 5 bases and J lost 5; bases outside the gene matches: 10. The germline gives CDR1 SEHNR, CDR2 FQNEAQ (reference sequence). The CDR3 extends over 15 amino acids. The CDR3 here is CASSRGTGESYGYTF. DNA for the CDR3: TGTGCCAGCAGCCGAGGGACAGGAGAGAGTTATGGCTACACCTTC.

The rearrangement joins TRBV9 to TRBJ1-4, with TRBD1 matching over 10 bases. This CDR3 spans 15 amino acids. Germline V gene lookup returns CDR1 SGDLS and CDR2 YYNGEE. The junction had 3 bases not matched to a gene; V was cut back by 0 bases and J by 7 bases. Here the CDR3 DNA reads TGTGCCAGCAGCGTAGGCGGGACAGGGGCTGAAAAACTGTTTTTT. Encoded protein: CASSVGGTGAEKLFF.

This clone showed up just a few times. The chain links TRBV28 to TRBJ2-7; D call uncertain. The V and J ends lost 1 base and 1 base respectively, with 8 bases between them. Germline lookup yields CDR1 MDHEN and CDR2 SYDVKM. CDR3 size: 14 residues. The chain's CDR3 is CASSLSPPSYEQYF. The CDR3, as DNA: TGTGCCAGCAGTTTATCTCCTCCTTCCTACGAGCAGTACTTC.

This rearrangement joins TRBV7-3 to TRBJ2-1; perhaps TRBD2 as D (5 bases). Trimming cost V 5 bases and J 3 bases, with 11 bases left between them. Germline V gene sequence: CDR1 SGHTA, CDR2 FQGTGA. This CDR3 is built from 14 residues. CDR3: CASSPSGNYNEQFF. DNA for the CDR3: TGTGCCAGCAGCCCCTCCGGGAACTACAATGAGCAGTTCTTC.

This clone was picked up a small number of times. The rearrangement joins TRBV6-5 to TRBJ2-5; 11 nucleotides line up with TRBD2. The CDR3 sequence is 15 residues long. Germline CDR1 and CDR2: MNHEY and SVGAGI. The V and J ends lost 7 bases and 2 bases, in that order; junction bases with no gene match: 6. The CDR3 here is CASTPGLAEQETQYF. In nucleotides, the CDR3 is TGTGCCAGCACCCCGGGACTAGCGGAGCAAGAGACCCAGTACTTC.

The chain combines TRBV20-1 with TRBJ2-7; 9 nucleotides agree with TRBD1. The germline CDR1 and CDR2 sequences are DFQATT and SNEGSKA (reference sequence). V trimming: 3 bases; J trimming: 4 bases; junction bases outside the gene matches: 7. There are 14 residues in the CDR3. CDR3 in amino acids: CSASGDRGLYEQYF. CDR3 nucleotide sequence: TGCAGTGCTAGTGGTGACAGGGGGTTGTACGAGCAGTACTTC.

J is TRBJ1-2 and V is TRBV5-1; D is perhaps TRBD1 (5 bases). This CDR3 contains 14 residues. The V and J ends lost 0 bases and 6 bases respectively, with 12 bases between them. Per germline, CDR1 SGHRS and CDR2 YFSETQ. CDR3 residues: CASSLGQGSDGYTF. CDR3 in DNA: TGCGCCAGCAGCTTGGGTCAGGGTTCGGATGGCTACACCTTC.

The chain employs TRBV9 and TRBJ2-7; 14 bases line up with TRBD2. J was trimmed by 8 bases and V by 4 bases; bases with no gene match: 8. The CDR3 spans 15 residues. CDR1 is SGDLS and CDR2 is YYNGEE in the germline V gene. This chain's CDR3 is CASSTEGTSGSKQYF. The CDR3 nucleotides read TGTGCCAGCAGCACCGAAGGGACTAGCGGGAGTAAGCAGTACTTC.

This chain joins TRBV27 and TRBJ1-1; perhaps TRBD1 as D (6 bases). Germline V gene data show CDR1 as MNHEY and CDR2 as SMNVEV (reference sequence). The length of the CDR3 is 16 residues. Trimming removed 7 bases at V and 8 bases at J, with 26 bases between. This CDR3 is CASISLRDINYKEAFF. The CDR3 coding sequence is TGTGCCAGCATATCCTTACGGGACATTAATTATAAGGAAGCTTTCTTT.

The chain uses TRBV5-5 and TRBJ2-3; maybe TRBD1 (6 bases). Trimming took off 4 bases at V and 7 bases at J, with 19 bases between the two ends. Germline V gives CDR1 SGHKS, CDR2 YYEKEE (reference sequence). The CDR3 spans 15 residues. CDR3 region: CASSRSGHLGNTQYF. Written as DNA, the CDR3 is TGTGCCAGCAGCCGTTCGGGACATTTGGGGAATACGCAGTATTTT.

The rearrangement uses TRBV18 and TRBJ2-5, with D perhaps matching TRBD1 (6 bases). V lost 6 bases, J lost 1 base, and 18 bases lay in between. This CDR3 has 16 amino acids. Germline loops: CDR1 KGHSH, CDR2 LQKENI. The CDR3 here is CASSPTSRGTQETQYF. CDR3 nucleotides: TGTGCCAGCTCCCCTACCAGTAGGGGGACCCAAGAGACCCAGTACTTC.

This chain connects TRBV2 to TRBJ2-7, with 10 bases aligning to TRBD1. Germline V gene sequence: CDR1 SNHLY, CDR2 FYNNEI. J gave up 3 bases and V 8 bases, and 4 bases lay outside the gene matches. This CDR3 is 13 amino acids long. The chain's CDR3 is CASCRDRGYEQYF. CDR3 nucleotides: TGTGCCAGCTGCCGGGACAGGGGCTACGAGCAGTACTTC.

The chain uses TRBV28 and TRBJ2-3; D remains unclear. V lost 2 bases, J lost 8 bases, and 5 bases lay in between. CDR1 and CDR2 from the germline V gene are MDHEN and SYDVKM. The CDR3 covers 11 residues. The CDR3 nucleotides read TGTGCCAGCAGTTTAACACGTACGCAGTATTTT. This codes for CASSLTRTQYF.

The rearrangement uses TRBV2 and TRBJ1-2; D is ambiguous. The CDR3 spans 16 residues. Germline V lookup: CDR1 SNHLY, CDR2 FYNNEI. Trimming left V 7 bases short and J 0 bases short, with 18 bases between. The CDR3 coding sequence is TGTGCCAGCATCCCCCCCCGGGGAGAACCTAACTATGGCTACACCTTC. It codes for CASIPPRGEPNYGYTF.

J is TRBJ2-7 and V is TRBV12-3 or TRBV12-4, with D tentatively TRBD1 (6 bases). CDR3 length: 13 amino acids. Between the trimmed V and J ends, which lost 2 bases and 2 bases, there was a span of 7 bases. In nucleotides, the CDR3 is TGTGCCAGCAGTTTACAGGGGCCCTACGAGCAGTACTTC. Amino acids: CASSLQGPYEQYF.